Listed below are T cell receptor beta chains from one sample, sequenced in a study of human T cells and chemical hapten exposure. MiXCR, run by TCRdb on the RACE reads, gives a single entry per CDR3 protein. The profile shows 80,000 to 100,000 distinct CDR3 sequences, roughly a quarter of them singletons. The source material was whole blood, sampled in connection with sensitization to the hapten diphenylcyclopropenone (DPC). The receptors were gathered from a man aged 40-49 years with alopecia areata. Some clones in this sample may be carry-over from other donors' samples. Each CDR3 is given with its conserved first and last residue. D genes are given only for firm matches. Rows may omit the clone size; those that give it use once, few, many or a size class.

D gene	clone size	J gene	V gene	CDR3 DNA	CDR3 protein
TRBD1	.	TRBJ2-1	TRBV6-5	TGTGCCAGCGAAGGGGGCACCAACAATGAGCAGTTCTTC	CASEGGTNNEQFF
.	.	TRBJ2-1	TRBV7-6	TGTGCCAGCAGCTTAGAATGGGGCGCCGGCAATGAGCAGTTCTTC	CASSLEWGAGNEQFF
.	.	TRBJ1-1	TRBV5-1	TGCGCCAGCAGCTTATCGAAGTACACTGAAGCTTTCTTT	CASSLSKYTEAFF
.	few	TRBJ2-1	TRBV14	TGTGCCAGCAGCCAAGATCTTAGAGGGGAGCAGTTCTTC	CASSQDLRGEQFF
TRBD1	.	TRBJ1-5	TRBV18	TGTGCCAGCTCAGTTGGGACAGCCTCCCCAGGGCCCCAGCATTTT	CASSVGTASPGPQHF
.	few	TRBJ2-1	TRBV7-3	TGTGCCAGCAGCTTAACCCCGGGCTCCTACAATGAGCAGTTCTTC	CASSLTPGSYNEQFF
TRBD1	few	TRBJ2-7	TRBV27	TGTGCCAGCAGACGACAGGGGGCGGGATACGAGCAGTACTTC	CASRRQGAGYEQYF
.	few	TRBJ2-4	TRBV28	TGTGCCAGCAGTCCTACCTCGTTTAGCGGCCTGAAAAACATTCAGTACTTC	CASSPTSFSGLKNIQYF
TRBD1	many	TRBJ2-7	TRBV20-1	TGCAGTGCTAGATCGCCGGGACAGGGGTCCTACGAGCAGTACTTC	CSARSPGQGSYEQYF
.	.	TRBJ2-2	TRBV7-3	TGTGCCAGCAGCTCGTATAATAACACCGGGGAGCTGTTTTTT	CASSSYNNTGELFF
TRBD2	.	TRBJ2-3	TRBV15	TGTGCCACCAGCAGAGATTTGCCTAGCGGAAACACAGATACGCAGTATTTT	CATSRDLPSGNTDTQYF
TRBD2	many	TRBJ2-7	TRBV20-1	TGCAGTGCTAATCGGTTAGCGGGAATCGGGGAGCAGTACTTC	CSANRLAGIGEQYF
.	.	TRBJ1-6	TRBV20-1	TGCAGTGCTAGAGCCTATAATTCACCCCTCCACTTT	CSARAYNSPLHF
.	few	TRBJ2-1	TRBV19	TGTGCCAGTAGTACGGACGGGAGCTCCTACAATGAGCAGTTCTTC	CASSTDGSSYNEQFF
TRBD1	.	TRBJ2-5	TRBV10-3	TGTGCCATCAGGATGACAGGGGGAGAGACCCAGTACTTC	CAIRMTGGETQYF
.	.	TRBJ1-1	TRBV7-9	TGTGCCAGCAGCCCTCTTACAGCTTTCTTT	CASSPLTAFF
.	few	TRBJ2-1	TRBV14	TGTGCCAGCAGCCAAGATCGGGCCCGGAATAATGAGCAGTTCTTC	CASSQDRARNNEQFF
.	few	TRBJ1-1	TRBV7-2	TGTGCCAGCAGTTCTGACAGGAACACTGAAGCTTTCTTT	CASSSDRNTEAFF
TRBD1	.	TRBJ1-6	TRBV7-9	TGTGCCAGCAGCTCCGGGACAGGAATCTATAATTCACCCCTCCACTTT	CASSSGTGIYNSPLHF
.	.	TRBJ2-3	TRBV6-5	TGTGCCAGCAGTAGAAGACAGGATATAGATACGCAGTATTTT	CASSRRQDIDTQYF
.	many	TRBJ2-2	TRBV28	TGTGCCAGCAGTTTTGGTTTCCGCGGGAAGAACACCGGGGAGCTGTTTTTT	CASSFGFRGKNTGELFF
TRBD1	.	TRBJ1-2	TRBV6-2/TRBV6-3	TGTGCCAGCACTCACCTGACAGGGACAGGCGGCTACACCTTC	CASTHLTGTGGYTF
.	few	TRBJ1-1	TRBV27	TGTGCCAGCAGCCCCCTATCGGACCGAACGACTGAAGCTTTCTTT	CASSPLSDRTTEAFF
.	few	TRBJ2-3	TRBV6-6	TGTGCCAGCAGAACGACTCCTCCGGGGGATACGCAGTATTTT	CASRTTPPGDTQYF
.	few	TRBJ2-3	TRBV20-1	TGCAGTGCTAGGTGGATAGGCTTAATGACGCAGTATTTT	CSARWIGLMTQYF
TRBD1	.	TRBJ1-1	TRBV3-1	TGTGCCAGCAGCCCCCTACCGGGACAGGGGACTCACCCGAACACTGAAGCTTTCTTT	CASSPLPGQGTHPNTEAFF
.	few	TRBJ2-5	TRBV7-2	TGTGCCAGCAGCTTAAATGGGGCAAACCAAGAGACCCAGTACTTC	CASSLNGANQETQYF
TRBD1	many	TRBJ2-7	TRBV18	TGTGCCAGCTCACCACCAGGAGGACAGGGGAGCGACGAGCAGTACTTC	CASSPPGGQGSDEQYF
.	.	TRBJ2-7	TRBV27	TGTGCCAGCAGTTTATTAGGGGGAGTCGAGCAGTACTTC	CASSLLGGVEQYF
.	.	TRBJ1-2	TRBV28	TGTGCCAGCAGTTTAGAGAGAGGAGGTGATGGCTACACCTTC	CASSLERGGDGYTF
.	few	TRBJ1-1	TRBV6-6	TGTGCCAGCAGTTACTCACAGACCACTGAAGCTTTCTTT	CASSYSQTTEAFF
.	.	TRBJ1-6	TRBV27	TGTGCCAGCAGTTTTCATAATTCACCCCTCCACTTT	CASSFHNSPLHF
TRBD1	few	TRBJ1-5	TRBV28	TGTGCCAGCCACCCGGGACAGGGGAGAATCGAGCCCCAGCATTTT	CASHPGQGRIEPQHF
.	.	TRBJ2-5	TRBV28	TGTGCCAGCAGTTCCCCGGGAACTATAAGAGAGACCCAGTACTTC	CASSSPGTIRETQYF
.	few	TRBJ2-1	TRBV6-5	TGTGCCAGCAGCCGTGGATCTTCCTACAATGAGCAGTTCTTC	CASSRGSSYNEQFF
.	few	TRBJ2-7	TRBV6-1	TGTGCCAGCAGTGCTGCGGCAAACGTCTACGAGCAGTACTTC	CASSAAANVYEQYF
.	many	TRBJ2-3	TRBV24-1	TGTGCCACCGCCAGCCCCCCAGATACGCAGTATTTT	CATASPPDTQYF
.	.	TRBJ1-3	TRBV20-1	TGCAGTGCTACGAGAGGTGGTGGAAACACCATATATTTT	CSATRGGGNTIYF
.	.	TRBJ1-1	TRBV10-3	TGTGCCATCAGTGAGTCTGAGAACCGTGAAGCTTTCTTT	CAISESENREAFF
.	.	TRBJ1-5	TRBV6-5	TGTGCCAGCAGCCTCGACAGTAGATATAGCAATCAGCCCCAGCATTTT	CASSLDSRYSNQPQHF
TRBD1	few	TRBJ1-1	TRBV12-3/TRBV12-4	TGTGCCAGCAGTCCGCGACAGGGGGTGAACACTGAAGCTTTCTTT	CASSPRQGVNTEAFF
.	.	TRBJ2-5	TRBV6-2/TRBV6-3	TGTGCCAGCAGTTACGACCGGGACATTGCGTCGGGAATGTACTTC	CASSYDRDIASGMYF
.	.	TRBJ2-1	TRBV5-1	TGCGCCAGCAGCTTGGAGCCGGGCAGGCGGCCGGGGGAGCAGTTCTTC	CASSLEPGRRPGEQFF
TRBD2	.	TRBJ2-3	TRBV7-2	TGTGCCAGCACCCTTTCAAGCGGGAGGGCCGGAGATACGCAGTATTTT	CASTLSSGRAGDTQYF
.	.	TRBJ2-5	TRBV7-9	TGTGCCAGCAGCTTAGTCCCGGGTTCCCAAGAGACCCAGTACTTC	CASSLVPGSQETQYF
.	few	TRBJ1-2	TRBV5-4	TGTGCCAGCAGCTTTTATGCTAAATATGGCTACACCTTC	CASSFYAKYGYTF
TRBD1	.	TRBJ2-3	TRBV7-2	TGTGCCAGCAGCTTACCGACAGGGGGTCGCACAGATACGCAGTATTTT	CASSLPTGGRTDTQYF
.	few	TRBJ2-7	TRBV3-1	TGTGCCAGCAGCCAAGATCGGACCGCCCGTCCCTACGAGCAGTACTTC	CASSQDRTARPYEQYF
TRBD2	.	TRBJ2-1	TRBV20-1	TGCAGTGCCGTCGACCGACTAGCGGGAGTTTTGGTTGAGCAGTTCTTC	CSAVDRLAGVLVEQFF
.	few	TRBJ2-7	TRBV20-1	TGCAGTGCTAGGGACAGGGAGGGACGCGAGCAGTACTTC	CSARDREGREQYF
.	.	TRBJ1-2	TRBV6-1	TGTGCCAGCATCCAACCGGGGAGTCACTATGGCTACACCTTC	CASIQPGSHYGYTF
TRBD2	few	TRBJ2-1	TRBV12-3/TRBV12-4	TGTGCCAGCAGTTTTTCTAGCGGGGACAATGAGCAGTTCTTC	CASSFSSGDNEQFF
.	.	TRBJ2-3	TRBV2	TGTGCCAGCAGTGAATTGGGGTCGACAGGTAGCACAGATACGCAGTATTTT	CASSELGSTGSTDTQYF
.	.	TRBJ2-3	TRBV4-2	TGTGCCAGCAGCCAAGATGATAAGGCAGATACGCAGTATTTT	CASSQDDKADTQYF
.	.	TRBJ1-1	TRBV28	TGTGCCAGCAAGATCGGACGGGAAGCTTTCTTT	CASKIGREAFF
.	few	TRBJ2-7	TRBV12-3/TRBV12-4	TGTGCCAGCAGCCCCCGAGAAACCTACGAGCAGTACTTC	CASSPRETYEQYF
TRBD2	.	TRBJ2-1	TRBV2	TGTGCCAGCAGTCTTCTCGGGGCGGGAGGGTCGGGGAATGAGCAGTTCTTC	CASSLLGAGGSGNEQFF
TRBD2	.	TRBJ2-3	TRBV19	TGTGCCAGTAGTATCTCTAGCGGGAGGTGGACAGATACGCAGTATTTT	CASSISSGRWTDTQYF